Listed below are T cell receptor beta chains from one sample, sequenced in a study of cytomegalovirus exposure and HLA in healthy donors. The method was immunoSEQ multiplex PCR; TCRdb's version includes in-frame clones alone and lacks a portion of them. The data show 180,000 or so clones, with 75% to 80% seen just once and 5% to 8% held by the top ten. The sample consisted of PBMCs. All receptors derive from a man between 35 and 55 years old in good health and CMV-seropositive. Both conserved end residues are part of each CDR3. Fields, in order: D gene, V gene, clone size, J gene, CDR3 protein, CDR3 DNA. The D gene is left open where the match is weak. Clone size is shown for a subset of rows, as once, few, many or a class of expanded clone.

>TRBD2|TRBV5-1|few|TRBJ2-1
CASSSLPSSGSNEQFF
TGCGCCAGCAGCTCCCTGCCCTCTAGCGGGAGCAATGAGCAGTTCTTC
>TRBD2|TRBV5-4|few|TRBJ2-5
CAVQTSGRGQETQYF
TGTGCCGTCCAAACTAGCGGGAGAGGGCAAGAGACCCAGTACTTC
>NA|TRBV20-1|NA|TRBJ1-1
CSARGGAQAFF
TGCAGTGCTAGAGGCGGGGCCCAAGCTTTCTTT
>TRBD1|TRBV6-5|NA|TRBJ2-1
CASSLGGQGNNEQFF
TGTGCCAGCAGCTTGGGGGGACAGGGAAACAATGAGCAGTTCTTC
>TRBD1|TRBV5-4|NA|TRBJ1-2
CASSHGQGASGYTF
TGTGCCAGCAGCCACGGACAGGGGGCCAGCGGCTACACCTTC
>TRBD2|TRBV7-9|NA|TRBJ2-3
CASSFSGSTDTQYF
TGTGCCAGCAGCTTTAGCGGGAGTACAGATACGCAGTATTTT
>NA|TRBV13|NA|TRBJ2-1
CASSFGSSYNEQFF
TGTGCCAGCAGCTTTGGTAGCTCCTACAATGAGCAGTTCTTC
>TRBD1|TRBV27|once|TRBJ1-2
CASGTGGVFDGYTF
TGTGCCAGCGGGACAGGGGGTGTGTTTGATGGCTACACCTTC
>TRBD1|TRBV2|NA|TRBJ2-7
CASSQGARSYEQYF
TGTGCCAGCAGTCAGGGGGCCCGATCCTACGAGCAGTACTTC
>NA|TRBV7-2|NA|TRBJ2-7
CASSLGGGAYEQYF
TGTGCCAGCAGCTTAGGAGGGGGGGCATACGAGCAGTACTTC
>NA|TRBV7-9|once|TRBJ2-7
CASSLEFGYEQYF
TGTGCCAGCAGCTTGGAGTTCGGGTACGAGCAGTACTTC